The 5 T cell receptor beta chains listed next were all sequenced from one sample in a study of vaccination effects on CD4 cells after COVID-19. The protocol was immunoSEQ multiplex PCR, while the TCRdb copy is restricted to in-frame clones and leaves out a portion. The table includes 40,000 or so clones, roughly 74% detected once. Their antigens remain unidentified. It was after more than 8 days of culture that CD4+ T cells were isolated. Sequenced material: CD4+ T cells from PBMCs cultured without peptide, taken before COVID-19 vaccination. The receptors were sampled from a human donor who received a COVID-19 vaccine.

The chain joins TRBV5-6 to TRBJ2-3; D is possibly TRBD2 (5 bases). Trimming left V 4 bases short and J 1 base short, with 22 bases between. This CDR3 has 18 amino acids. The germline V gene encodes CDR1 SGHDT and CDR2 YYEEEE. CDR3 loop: CASSPLRQGRGRTDTQYF. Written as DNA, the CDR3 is TGTGCCAGCAGCCCTCTCCGGCAAGGACGGGGTCGCACAGATACGCAGTATTTT.

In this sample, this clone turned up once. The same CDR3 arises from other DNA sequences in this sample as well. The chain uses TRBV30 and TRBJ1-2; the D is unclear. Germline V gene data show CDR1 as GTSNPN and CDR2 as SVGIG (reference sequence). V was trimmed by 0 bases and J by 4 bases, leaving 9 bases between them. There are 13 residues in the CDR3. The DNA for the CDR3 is TGTGCCTGGAGTGTTGTCAGGAGCTATGGCTACACCTTC. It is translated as CAWSVVRSYGYTF.

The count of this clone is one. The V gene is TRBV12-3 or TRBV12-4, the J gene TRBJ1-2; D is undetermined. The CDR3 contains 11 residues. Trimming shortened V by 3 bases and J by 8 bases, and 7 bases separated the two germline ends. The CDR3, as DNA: TGTGCCAGCAGTTTCGGGGAAGGCTACACCTTC. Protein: CASSFGEGYTF.

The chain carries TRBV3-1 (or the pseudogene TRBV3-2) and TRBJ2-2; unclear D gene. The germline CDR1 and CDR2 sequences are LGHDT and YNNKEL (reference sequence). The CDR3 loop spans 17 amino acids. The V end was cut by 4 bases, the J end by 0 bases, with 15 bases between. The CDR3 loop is CASSRTGQKTNTGELFF. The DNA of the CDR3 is TGTGCCAGCAGCCGTACGGGTCAAAAGACGAACACCGGGGAGCTGTTTTTT.

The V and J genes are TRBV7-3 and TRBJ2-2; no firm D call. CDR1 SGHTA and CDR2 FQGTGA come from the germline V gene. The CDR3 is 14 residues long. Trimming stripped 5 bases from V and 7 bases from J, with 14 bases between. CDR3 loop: CASSPQLVGGELFF. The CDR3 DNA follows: TGTGCCAGCAGCCCCCAGCTAGTCGGCGGGGAGCTGTTTTTT.